The present TCR beta chain was sequenced within a study of cytotoxic CD8 clonotypes in ibrutinib-treated CLL. Target depth was 1 in 200,000 to 1 in 1 million T cells, about 10x per clonotype. The assay was immunoSEQ multiplex PCR, and TCRdb's table has in-frame clones only and misses some. The sample lists 50,000 to 65,000 clones, less than 75% occurring once. The CDR3 length is 14 residues. V gave up 4 bases and J gave up 3 bases, with 13 bases separating them. From germline, CDR1 is MNHEY and CDR2 SMNVEV (reference sequence). The source of this sequence is a human donor with chronic lymphocytic leukemia. J is TRBJ2-7 and V is TRBV27; TRBD2 might be the D (5 bases). The sequenced sample was PBMCs, obtained after 12 months of ibrutinib treatment. The CDR3 DNA is TGTGCCAGCAGTTCGCCGACGGGAAACTACGAGCAGTACTTC. It yields the protein CASSSPTGNYEQYF.